Following are 10 T cell receptor beta chains from one sample sequenced in a study of blood T cell repertoires in COVID-19. Assay: immunoSEQ multiplex PCR; the TCRdb copy retains only in-frame clones and omits some. The sample has 310,000 or so clones; around nine tenths are singletons. Material for sequencing was PBMCs or T cells enriched from blood (not recorded which). These receptors were obtained from a woman under 40 who had recovered from COVID-19.

This clone showed up just once. This chain connects TRBV5-5 to TRBJ1-4; no firm D call. The germline V gene has CDR1 SGHKS and CDR2 YYEKEE (reference sequence). Trimming removed 2 bases from V and 0 bases from J, with 11 bases in between. The length of the CDR3 is 16 residues. CDR3 sequence (DNA): TGTGCCAGCAGCTTAAAGGAGGGAGCAACTAATGAAAAACTGTTTTTT. The encoded protein is CASSLKEGATNEKLFF. The full variable domain, completed using reference TRBV5-5 and TRBJ1-4, is DAGVTQSPTHLIKTRGQQVTLRCSPISGHKSVSWYQQVLGQGPQFIFQYYEKEERGRGNFPDRFSARQFPNYSSELNVNALLLGDSALYLCASSLKEGATNEKLFFGSGTQLSVL.

The V call is TRBV3-1 (or the pseudogene TRBV3-2), the J call TRBJ2-7; D is possibly TRBD2 (5 bases). The V and J ends lost 1 base and 7 bases respectively, with 8 bases between them. This CDR3 is 12 amino acids long. CDR1 is LGHDT and CDR2 is YNNKEL in the germline V gene (reference sequence). The CDR3 loop is CASSQVSGEQYF. The CDR3 bases are TGTGCCAGCAGCCAAGTATCGGGGGAGCAGTACTTC.

The genes are TRBV5-8 and TRBJ2-3; D remains ambiguous. V lost 0 bases to trimming and J lost 6 bases, with 17 bases between them. Germline V gene sequence: CDR1 SGHTS, CDR2 YDEGEE. The CDR3 is 16 residues long. CDR3 bases: TGTGCCAGCAGCTTGGGAGCTGGAACCTCGGGTGATACGCAGTATTTT. Translated: CASSLGAGTSGDTQYF.

V and J are TRBV29-1 and TRBJ1-1; tentative D call: TRBD1 (6 bases). The CDR3 has 13 residues. CDR1 is SQVTM and CDR2 is ANQGSEA in the germline V gene. V was trimmed by 5 bases and J by 2 bases, leaving 12 bases between them. CDR3 loop: CSVSVTGNTEAFF. CDR3 in DNA: TGCAGCGTTTCTGTGACAGGAAACACTGAAGCTTTCTTT. The full variable domain, rest sourced from reference TRBV29-1 and TRBJ1-1, is SAVISQKPSRDICQRGTSLTIQCQVDSQVTMMFWYRQQPGQSLTLIATANQGSEATYESGFVIDKFPISRPNLTFSTLTVSNMSPEDSSIYLCSVSVTGNTEAFFGQGTRLTVV.

This chain connects TRBV5-1 to TRBJ1-4, with a weak D call TRBD1 (6 bases). This CDR3 spans 14 amino acids. Trimming removed 0 bases from V and 4 bases from J, with 7 bases in between. Germline values: CDR1 SGHRS, CDR2 YFSETQ. CDR3 DNA sequence: TGCGCCAGCAGCTTGGAGGGGGTTAATGAAAAACTGTTTTTT. Its translation is CASSLEGVNEKLFF.

The V gene is TRBV3-1 (or the pseudogene TRBV3-2), the J gene TRBJ2-3, with a tentative D call TRBD1 (6 bases). In germline, CDR1 is LGHDT, CDR2 YNNKEL (reference sequence). V gave up 2 bases and J gave up 11 bases, with 14 bases separating them. CDR3 size: 13 residues. In nucleotides, the CDR3 is TGTGCCAGCAGCCAATCACAGGGCGGCGGGCAGTATTTT. Its protein product is CASSQSQGGGQYF.

The chain recombines TRBV7-3 with TRBJ2-6; tentative D call: TRBD1 (6 bases). CDR3 length: 16 residues. The V gene lost 6 bases and the J gene lost 0 bases, with 12 bases spanning the gap. Germline V gene lookup returns CDR1 SGHTA and CDR2 FQGTGA. The CDR3 here is CASSSDRHSGANVLTF. The CDR3 bases are TGTGCCAGCAGTTCAGACAGGCACTCTGGGGCCAACGTCCTGACTTTC.

The rearrangement uses TRBV6-6 and TRBJ2-7, with TRBD1 matching over 7 bases. The germline CDR1 and CDR2 sequences are MNHNY and SVGAGI (reference sequence). The length of the CDR3 is 13 residues. With 5 bases clipped from V and 4 bases from J, the junction kept 5 bases outside the gene matches. The CDR3 is CASSPGGQYEQYF. The CDR3 nucleotides are TGTGCCAGCAGTCCAGGGGGTCAGTACGAGCAGTACTTC.

This clone showed up just once. The CDR3 DNA reads as TGTGCCAGCAGCTTAGTGAGGACAGGAGGGGACAATGAGCAGTTCTTC. This gives the protein CASSLVRTGGDNEQFF. The chain is built from TRBV11-2 and TRBJ2-1, with D possibly TRBD1 on 7 matching bases. CDR1 SGHAT and CDR2 FQNNGV come from the germline V gene. This CDR3 contains 16 residues. V lost 1 base and J lost 5, with 15 bases in between. The whole variable domain, remainder taken from reference TRBV11-2 and TRBJ2-1, is EAGVAQSPRYKIIEKRQSVAFWCNPISGHATLYWYQQILGQGPKLLIQFQNNGVVDDSQLPKDRFSAERLKGVDSTLKIQPAKLEDSAVYLCASSLVRTGGDNEQFFGPGTRLTVL.

The chain links TRBV5-1 to TRBJ2-6; D might be TRBD1 (5 bases). Germline CDR1 reads SGHRS; CDR2 reads YFSETQ. CDR3 length: 16 residues. Trimming pared 0 bases from V and 4 bases from J, leaving 11 bases between. CDR3 region: CASSLVGALGANVLTF. The CDR3 nucleotides read TGCGCCAGCAGCTTGGTAGGGGCGCTAGGGGCCAACGTCCTGACTTTC. The full variable domain, rest sourced from reference TRBV5-1 and TRBJ2-6, is KAGVTQTPRYLIKTRGQQVTLSCSPISGHRSVSWYQQTPGQGLQFLFEYFSETQRNKGNFPGRFSGRQFSNSRSEMNVSTLELGDSALYLCASSLVGALGANVLTFGAGSRLTVL.